A selection of T cell receptor beta chains follows, all from one sample in a study of blood T cell repertoires in COVID-19. TCRdb keeps only in-frame clones here, not all; method: immunoSEQ multiplex PCR. The sample includes about 100,000 clones, about 86% of them seen just once. Input material: peripheral blood. The source of these receptors is a man older than 75 with acute or convalescent COVID-19. Both conserved end residues are part of each CDR3. A D gene is named only where the DNA matches it firmly. Clone sizes are given selectively: once, few, many, or a class where the clone is expanded.

d_gene: -; v_gene: TRBV5-1; j_gene: TRBJ2-3; abundance: once; CDR3aa: CASSTGSQIGDTQYF; CDR3nt: TGCGCCAGCAGCACAGGTTCCCAAATCGGAGATACGCAGTATTTT
d_gene: TRBD1; v_gene: TRBV6-4; j_gene: TRBJ2-5; abundance: -; CDR3aa: CASSDSGQGIETQYF; CDR3nt: TGTGCCAGCAGTGACTCGGGACAGGGAATAGAGACCCAGTACTTC
d_gene: -; v_gene: TRBV5-4; j_gene: TRBJ1-1; abundance: -; CDR3aa: CASSFPGVLNTEAFF; CDR3nt: TGTGCCAGCAGCTTCCCAGGGGTGTTGAACACTGAAGCTTTCTTT
d_gene: -; v_gene: TRBV5-1; j_gene: TRBJ2-1; abundance: -; CDR3aa: CASSLDGRRNEQFF; CDR3nt: TGCGCCAGCAGCTTGGATGGGAGGAGGAATGAGCAGTTCTTC
d_gene: TRBD1; v_gene: TRBV30; j_gene: TRBJ2-7; abundance: -; CDR3aa: CAWSVEHWTGSYEQYF; CDR3nt: TGTGCCTGGAGTGTAGAGCATTGGACAGGGTCCTACGAGCAGTACTTC
d_gene: TRBD2; v_gene: TRBV27; j_gene: TRBJ2-7; abundance: few; CDR3aa: CASSPLWREPSYEQYF; CDR3nt: TGTGCCAGCAGCCCCCTCTGGCGGGAGCCCTCCTACGAGCAGTACTTC
d_gene: -; v_gene: TRBV29-1; j_gene: TRBJ2-2; abundance: -; CDR3aa: CSVSNIGAIGELFF; CDR3nt: TGCAGCGTCTCTAATATAGGGGCTATCGGGGAGCTGTTTTTT
d_gene: -; v_gene: TRBV4-3; j_gene: TRBJ2-3; abundance: -; CDR3aa: CASSLDPGQGTDTQYF; CDR3nt: TGCGCCAGCAGCCTTGATCCAGGCCAAGGCACAGATACGCAGTATTTT
d_gene: TRBD2; v_gene: TRBV6-2/TRBV6-3; j_gene: TRBJ2-1; abundance: few; CDR3aa: CASSNFILAGETGNEQFF; CDR3nt: TGTGCCAGCAGTAACTTTATACTAGCGGGAGAAACCGGGAATGAGCAGTTCTTC
d_gene: TRBD1; v_gene: TRBV19; j_gene: TRBJ1-5; abundance: -; CDR3aa: CASSPTGGRNQPQHF; CDR3nt: TGTGCCAGTAGTCCTACAGGGGGGAGAAATCAGCCCCAGCATTTT
d_gene: TRBD2; v_gene: TRBV5-1; j_gene: TRBJ2-4; abundance: -; CDR3aa: CASSSTSGRTGKNIQYF; CDR3nt: TGCGCCAGCAGCTCTACTAGCGGGAGGACCGGGAAAAACATTCAGTACTTC
d_gene: -; v_gene: TRBV11-2; j_gene: TRBJ2-5; abundance: -; CDR3aa: CASSLGQGREETQYF; CDR3nt: TGTGCCAGCAGCCTTGGCCAAGGCAGGGAAGAGACCCAGTACTTC
d_gene: -; v_gene: TRBV29-1; j_gene: TRBJ2-1; abundance: few; CDR3aa: CSVELSSSYNEQFF; CDR3nt: TGCAGCGTTGAATTGTCGAGCTCCTACAATGAGCAGTTCTTC
d_gene: -; v_gene: TRBV5-4; j_gene: TRBJ1-2; abundance: -; CDR3aa: CASARGGNYGYTF; CDR3nt: TGTGCCTCTGCGCGGGGGGGGAACTATGGCTACACCTTC
d_gene: -; v_gene: TRBV9; j_gene: TRBJ2-1; abundance: -; CDR3aa: CASSVVSEAGNEQFF; CDR3nt: TGTGCCAGCAGCGTAGTGTCGGAAGCGGGCAATGAGCAGTTCTTC
d_gene: TRBD2; v_gene: TRBV7-2; j_gene: TRBJ2-1; abundance: -; CDR3aa: CASSWTGTSGSSTEQFF; CDR3nt: TGTGCCAGCAGCTGGACAGGGACTAGCGGAAGTTCAACTGAGCAGTTCTTC
d_gene: -; v_gene: TRBV6-6; j_gene: TRBJ2-5; abundance: -; CDR3aa: CASSYLDQETQYF; CDR3nt: TGTGCCAGCAGTTACCTAGACCAAGAGACCCAGTACTTC
d_gene: -; v_gene: TRBV19; j_gene: TRBJ2-1; abundance: few; CDR3aa: CASRDTLSSYNEQFF; CDR3nt: TGTGCCAGCCGGGACACACTAAGCTCCTACAATGAGCAGTTCTTC
d_gene: TRBD2; v_gene: TRBV7-8; j_gene: TRBJ2-3; abundance: -; CDR3aa: CASSFGFRLAGTTDTQYF; CDR3nt: TGTGCCAGCAGCTTTGGCTTTCGACTAGCGGGAACCACAGATACGCAGTATTTT
d_gene: -; v_gene: TRBV5-1; j_gene: TRBJ2-2; abundance: -; CDR3aa: CASSLLANTGELFF; CDR3nt: TGCGCCAGCAGCTTGCTAGCGAACACCGGGGAGCTGTTTTTT
d_gene: -; v_gene: TRBV28; j_gene: TRBJ2-1; abundance: -; CDR3aa: CASSYRQPNSYNEQFF; CDR3nt: TGTGCCAGCAGCTATAGACAGCCGAACTCCTACAATGAGCAGTTCTTC
d_gene: -; v_gene: TRBV5-4; j_gene: TRBJ2-1; abundance: -; CDR3aa: CASSLSSRQGRDEQFF; CDR3nt: TGTGCCAGCAGCTTGAGTTCGCGCCAGGGGAGGGATGAGCAGTTCTTC
d_gene: TRBD2; v_gene: TRBV7-2; j_gene: TRBJ2-1; abundance: -; CDR3aa: CASSLDSGRAGGEQFF; CDR3nt: TGTGCCAGCAGCTTAGACAGCGGGAGGGCCGGAGGTGAGCAGTTCTTC
d_gene: -; v_gene: TRBV5-4; j_gene: TRBJ2-1; abundance: -; CDR3aa: CASSLGGQPFYNEQFF; CDR3nt: TGTGCCAGCAGTTTGGGGGGACAGCCCTTCTACAATGAGCAGTTCTTC
d_gene: TRBD1; v_gene: TRBV27; j_gene: TRBJ1-6; abundance: -; CDR3aa: CASSRDRGLDNSPLHF; CDR3nt: TGTGCCAGCAGTCGAGACAGGGGGCTAGATAATTCACCCCTCCACTTT
d_gene: -; v_gene: TRBV28; j_gene: TRBJ1-1; abundance: -; CDR3aa: CATIENTEAFF; CDR3nt: TGTGCCACCATAGAGAACACTGAAGCTTTCTTT
d_gene: -; v_gene: TRBV19; j_gene: TRBJ1-5; abundance: -; CDR3aa: CASSIQAGGQPQHF; CDR3nt: TGTGCCAGTAGTATCCAGGCGGGGGGTCAGCCCCAGCATTTT
d_gene: -; v_gene: TRBV11-2; j_gene: TRBJ2-2; abundance: -; CDR3aa: CASSLGQGATGELFF; CDR3nt: TGTGCCAGCAGCTTAGGCCAGGGCGCCACCGGGGAGCTGTTTTTT
d_gene: TRBD2; v_gene: TRBV28; j_gene: TRBJ2-1; abundance: few; CDR3aa: CASRGTSGRAYEQFF; CDR3nt: TGTGCCAGCCGTGGGACTAGCGGGAGAGCCTATGAGCAGTTCTTC
d_gene: -; v_gene: TRBV5-5; j_gene: TRBJ2-5; abundance: -; CDR3aa: CASSLGLPGETQYF; CDR3nt: TGTGCCAGCAGCCTAGGACTTCCCGGAGAGACCCAGTACTTC
d_gene: TRBD2; v_gene: TRBV19; j_gene: TRBJ2-2; abundance: -; CDR3aa: CASSLVAGENGELFF; CDR3nt: TGTGCCAGTAGTCTGGTAGCGGGAGAGAACGGGGAGCTGTTTTTT
d_gene: -; v_gene: TRBV14; j_gene: TRBJ2-7; abundance: -; CDR3aa: CASGLAPYEQYF; CDR3nt: TGTGCCAGCGGCCTAGCTCCCTACGAGCAGTACTTC
d_gene: -; v_gene: TRBV15; j_gene: TRBJ1-2; abundance: once; CDR3aa: CATSRDTAGKFGYTF; CDR3nt: TGTGCCACCAGCAGAGATACGGCAGGGAAGTTTGGCTACACCTTC
d_gene: TRBD1; v_gene: TRBV5-1; j_gene: TRBJ1-6; abundance: -; CDR3aa: CASSPPLEGQGGSPLHF; CDR3nt: TGCGCCAGCAGCCCCCCCTTGGAGGGACAGGGTGGTTCACCCCTCCACTTT
d_gene: -; v_gene: TRBV15; j_gene: TRBJ2-7; abundance: -; CDR3aa: CATSRDRGSEQYF; CDR3nt: TGTGCCACCAGCAGAGATAGGGGAAGCGAGCAGTACTTC
d_gene: TRBD2; v_gene: TRBV5-1; j_gene: TRBJ2-7; abundance: -; CDR3aa: CASSSGGREAPSSYEQYF; CDR3nt: TGCGCCAGCAGCTCGGGAGGGCGGGAGGCCCCGAGCTCCTACGAGCAGTACTTC
d_gene: -; v_gene: TRBV7-2; j_gene: TRBJ1-3; abundance: -; CDR3aa: CASSLDLVGNTIYF; CDR3nt: TGTGCCAGCAGCTTAGACTTGGTCGGAAACACCATATATTTT
d_gene: TRBD1; v_gene: TRBV28; j_gene: TRBJ1-4; abundance: -; CDR3aa: CASSLAGTENEKLFF; CDR3nt: TGTGCCAGCAGTTTAGCCGGGACAGAGAATGAAAAACTGTTTTTT
d_gene: -; v_gene: TRBV12-3/TRBV12-4; j_gene: TRBJ2-7; abundance: few; CDR3aa: CASSRSGLHEQYF; CDR3nt: TGTGCCAGCAGTCGGTCAGGGTTACACGAGCAGTACTTC
d_gene: TRBD1; v_gene: TRBV5-6; j_gene: TRBJ1-2; abundance: once; CDR3aa: CASSPGQTYGYTF; CDR3nt: TGTGCCAGCAGCCCGGGACAGACCTATGGCTACACCTTC
d_gene: TRBD1; v_gene: TRBV19; j_gene: TRBJ2-7; abundance: -; CDR3aa: CASSLAGGYEQYF; CDR3nt: TGTGCCAGTAGCTTGGCAGGGGGCTACGAGCAGTACTTC
d_gene: TRBD2; v_gene: TRBV7-2; j_gene: TRBJ2-7; abundance: -; CDR3aa: CASSSTSGSPYEQYF; CDR3nt: TGTGCCAGCAGCTCGACTAGCGGGAGCCCCTACGAGCAGTACTTC
d_gene: TRBD1; v_gene: TRBV27; j_gene: TRBJ2-7; abundance: -; CDR3aa: CASRGDRGWYEQYF; CDR3nt: TGTGCCAGCAGGGGGGACAGGGGTTGGTACGAGCAGTACTTC
d_gene: TRBD2; v_gene: TRBV5-6; j_gene: TRBJ2-1; abundance: -; CDR3aa: CASSLPSGSYNEQFF; CDR3nt: TGTGCCAGCAGCTTGCCTAGCGGGTCCTACAATGAGCAGTTCTTC
d_gene: -; v_gene: TRBV13; j_gene: TRBJ2-7; abundance: -; CDR3aa: CASSLGLVVSRDEQYF; CDR3nt: TGTGCCAGCAGCTTGGGACTGGTAGTTTCGCGGGACGAGCAGTACTTC
d_gene: TRBD1; v_gene: TRBV6-5; j_gene: TRBJ1-5; abundance: once; CDR3aa: CASSHATGMNQPQHF; CDR3nt: TGTGCCAGCAGCCACGCGACAGGGATGAATCAGCCCCAGCATTTT
d_gene: TRBD2; v_gene: TRBV5-1; j_gene: TRBJ2-7; abundance: -; CDR3aa: CASSLEPAGGTYEQYF; CDR3nt: TGCGCCAGCAGCTTGGAGCCAGCGGGAGGAACTTACGAGCAGTACTTC
d_gene: TRBD2; v_gene: TRBV19; j_gene: TRBJ2-7; abundance: many; CDR3aa: CASSIAGGGHHEQYF; CDR3nt: TGTGCCAGTAGTATTGCTGGGGGAGGGCACCACGAGCAGTACTTC
d_gene: TRBD1; v_gene: TRBV19; j_gene: TRBJ1-4; abundance: -; CDR3aa: CASSGTATNEKLFF; CDR3nt: TGTGCCAGTAGTGGGACAGCAACTAATGAAAAACTGTTTTTT
d_gene: -; v_gene: TRBV5-1; j_gene: TRBJ2-7; abundance: -; CDR3aa: CASSLGGLQSYEQYF; CDR3nt: TGCGCCAGCAGCTTGGGTGGACTCCAAAGTTACGAGCAGTACTTC